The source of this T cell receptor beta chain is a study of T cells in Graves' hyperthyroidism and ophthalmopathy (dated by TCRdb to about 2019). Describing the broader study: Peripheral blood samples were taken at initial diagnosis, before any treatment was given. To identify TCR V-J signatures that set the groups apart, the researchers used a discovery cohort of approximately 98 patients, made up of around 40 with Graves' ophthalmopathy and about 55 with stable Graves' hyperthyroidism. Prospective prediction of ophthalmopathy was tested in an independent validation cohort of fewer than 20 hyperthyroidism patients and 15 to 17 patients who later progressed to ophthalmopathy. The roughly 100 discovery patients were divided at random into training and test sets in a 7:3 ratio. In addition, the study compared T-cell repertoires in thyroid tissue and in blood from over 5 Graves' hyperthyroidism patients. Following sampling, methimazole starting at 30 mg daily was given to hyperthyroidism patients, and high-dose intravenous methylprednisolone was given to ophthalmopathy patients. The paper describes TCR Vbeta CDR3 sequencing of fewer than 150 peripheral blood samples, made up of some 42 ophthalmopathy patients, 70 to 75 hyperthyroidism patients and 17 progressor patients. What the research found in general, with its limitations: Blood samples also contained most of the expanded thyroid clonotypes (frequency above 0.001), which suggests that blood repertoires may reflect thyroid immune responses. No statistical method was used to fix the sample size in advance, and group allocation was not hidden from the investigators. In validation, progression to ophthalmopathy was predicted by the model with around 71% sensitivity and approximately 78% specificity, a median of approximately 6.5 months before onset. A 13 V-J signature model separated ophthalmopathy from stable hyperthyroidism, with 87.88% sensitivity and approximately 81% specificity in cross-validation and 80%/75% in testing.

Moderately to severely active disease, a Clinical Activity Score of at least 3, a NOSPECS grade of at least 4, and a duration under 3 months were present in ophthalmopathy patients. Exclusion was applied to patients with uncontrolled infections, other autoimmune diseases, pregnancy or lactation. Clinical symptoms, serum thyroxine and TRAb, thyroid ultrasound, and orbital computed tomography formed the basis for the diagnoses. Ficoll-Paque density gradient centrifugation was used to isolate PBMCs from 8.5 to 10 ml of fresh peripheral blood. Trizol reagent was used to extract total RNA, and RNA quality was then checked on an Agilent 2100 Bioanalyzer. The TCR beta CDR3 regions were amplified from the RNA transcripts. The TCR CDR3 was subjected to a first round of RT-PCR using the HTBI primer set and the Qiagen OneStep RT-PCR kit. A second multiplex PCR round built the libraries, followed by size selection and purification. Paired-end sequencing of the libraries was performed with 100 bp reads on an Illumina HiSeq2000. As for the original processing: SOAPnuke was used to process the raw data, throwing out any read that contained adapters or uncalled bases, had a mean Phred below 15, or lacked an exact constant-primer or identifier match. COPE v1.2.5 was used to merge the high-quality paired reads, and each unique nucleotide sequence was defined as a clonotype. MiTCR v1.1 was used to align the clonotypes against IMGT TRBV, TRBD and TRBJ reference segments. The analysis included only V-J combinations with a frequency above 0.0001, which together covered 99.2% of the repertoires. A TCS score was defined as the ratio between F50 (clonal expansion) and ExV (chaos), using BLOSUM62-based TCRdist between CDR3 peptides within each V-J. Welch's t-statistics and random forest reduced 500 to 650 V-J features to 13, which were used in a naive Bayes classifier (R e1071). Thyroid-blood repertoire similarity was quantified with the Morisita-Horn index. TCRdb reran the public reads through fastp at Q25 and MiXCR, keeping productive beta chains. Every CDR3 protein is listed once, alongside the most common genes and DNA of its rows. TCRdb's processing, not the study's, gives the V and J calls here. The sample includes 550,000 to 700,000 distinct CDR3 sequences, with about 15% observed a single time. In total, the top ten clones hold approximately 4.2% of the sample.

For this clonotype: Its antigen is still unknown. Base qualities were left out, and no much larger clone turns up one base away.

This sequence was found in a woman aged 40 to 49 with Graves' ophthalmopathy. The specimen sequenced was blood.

This receptor has the CDR3 CASMSGGMETQYF. The nucleotide sequence is TGTGCCAGTATGTCGGGGGGCATGGAGACCCAGTACTTC. The V gene is TRBV12-3 or TRBV12-4 and the J gene is TRBJ2-5, with TRBD2 tentatively as D gene (7 bases match). The cysteine opens and the phenylalanine closes a CDR3 of 13 amino acids. Solely the CDR3 DNA is kept, with 39 bases framed from the first base. V loses 9 bases of germline sequence and J loses 5 bases, and the interval between the two ends is 16 bases.